This T cell receptor (beta chain) was identified during a study of cytomegalovirus exposure and HLA in healthy donors. Findings of the study overall: TRBV6-2, TRBV6-3 and some other V segments were unresolvable in 87-base-pair reads. Reportedly, TCR beta sequences accurately predicted HLA-A and HLA-B alleles in most subjects.

This CDR3 has 12 amino acids. V was shortened by 2 bases and J by 4 bases, with 6 bases between the two germline ends. The germline V gene has CDR1 SGDLS and CDR2 YYNGEE. PCR amplification relied on 60 Vbeta primers (plus 13 Jbeta primers). Measured with immunoSEQ multiplex PCR; TCRdb has only the in-frame clones, and not every one. The table shows about 160,000 clones, with 80% to 90% occurring only once. For this clone: Its antigen is not identified.

The sequence came from a woman aged 18-29 years in good health and CMV-seronegative. Material for sequencing was PBMCs. The genes are TRBV9 and TRBJ1-2; D is unresolved. The CDR3 DNA follows: TGTGCCAGCAGCGTTCACAGCTATGGCTACACCTTC. Protein sequence: CASSVHSYGYTF.